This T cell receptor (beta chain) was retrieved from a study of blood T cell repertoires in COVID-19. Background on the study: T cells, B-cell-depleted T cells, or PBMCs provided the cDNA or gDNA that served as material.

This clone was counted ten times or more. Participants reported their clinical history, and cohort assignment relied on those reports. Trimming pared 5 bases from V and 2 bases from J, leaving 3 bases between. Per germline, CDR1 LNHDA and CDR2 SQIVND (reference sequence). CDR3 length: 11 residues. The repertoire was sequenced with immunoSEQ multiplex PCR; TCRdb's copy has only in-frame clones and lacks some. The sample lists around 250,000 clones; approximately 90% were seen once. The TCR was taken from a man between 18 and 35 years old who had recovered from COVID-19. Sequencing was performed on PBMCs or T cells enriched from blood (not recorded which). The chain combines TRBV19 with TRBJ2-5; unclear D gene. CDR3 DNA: TGTGCCAGTAGTCGGCAAGAGACCCAGTACTTC. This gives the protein CASSRQETQYF.